This T cell receptor (beta chain) was documented in a study of identical twins. Overall study results and limits: The study drew conclusions from cross-sectional statistical analysis, not from following the same donors.

TCRdb itself ran the 5' RACE reads through MiXCR, one entry per CDR3 protein. This table has 520,000 or so distinct CDR3 sequences, under 25% appearing once. The germline CDR1 and CDR2 sequences are SGHKS and YYEKEE (reference sequence). The CDR3 runs to 13 residues. Losses at the gene ends were 6 bases for V and 3 bases for J; bases not matched to a gene: 4. This clonotype appeared a few times. Its antigen is not identified. This sample also appeared in a second study, on T cells expressing NK-cell markers.

This TCR derives from a young woman in good health. The sequenced sample was CD4+ T cells sorted from blood. The V gene is TRBV5-5, the J gene TRBJ2-7, with 9 bases that match TRBD2. The CDR3 spells CASTISGSYEQYF. As DNA, the CDR3 is TGTGCCAGCACTATTAGCGGGAGCTACGAGCAGTACTTC.